This TCR beta chain was documented in a study of glioma-infiltrating T cells. Study-wide results and caveats: Non-neoplastic patients had below-expected tissue-blood divergence, while all gliomas exceeded expectation. Very few CDR3 sequences were shared between tissue and blood.

Trimming removed 6 bases at V and 8 bases at J, with 14 bases between. The CDR3 runs to 13 residues. Amplification of TCR alpha and beta CDR3 regions from RNA used iRepertoire nested multiplex PCR. For one-step reverse transcription and amplification, about 90-450 ng of tissue mRNA or PBMC total RNA was used. TCRdb itself ran the multiplex PCR reads through MiXCR, one entry per CDR3 protein. This table has about 140,000 distinct CDR3 sequences, about 39% appearing once. In the case of this clonotype: Its antigen is undetermined.

The sequenced sample was glioma tissue, nonneoplastic brain tissue, or PBMCs (not recorded which). The sequence was collected from a human donor with low-grade glioma or glioblastoma, undergoing nonglioma brain surgery, or in good health (not recorded which). V usage is TRBV12-3 or TRBV12-4 and J usage is TRBJ2-1; unclear D gene. Here the CDR3 reads CASSSRPGYEQFF. CDR3 DNA: TGTGCCAGCAGCTCGAGGCCTGGCTATGAGCAGTTCTTC.